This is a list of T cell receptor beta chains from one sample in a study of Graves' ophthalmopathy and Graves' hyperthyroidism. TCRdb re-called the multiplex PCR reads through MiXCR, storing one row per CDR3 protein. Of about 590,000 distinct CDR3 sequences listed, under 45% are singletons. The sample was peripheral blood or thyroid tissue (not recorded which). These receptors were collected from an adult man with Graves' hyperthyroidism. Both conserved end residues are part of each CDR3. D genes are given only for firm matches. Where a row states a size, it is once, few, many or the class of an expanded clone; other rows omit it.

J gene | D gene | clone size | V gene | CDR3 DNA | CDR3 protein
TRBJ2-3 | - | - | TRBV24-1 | TGTGCCACCAGTGATGGGTTCAGCACAGATATGCAGTATTTT | CATSDGFSTDMQYF
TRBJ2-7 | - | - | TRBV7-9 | TGTGCCAGCAGTTTTGGGCCGACGCACTACGAGCAGTACTTC | CASSFGPTHYEQYF
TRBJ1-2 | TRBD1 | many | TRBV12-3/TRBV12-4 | TGTGCCAGCAGTCACTCACCAGGGGGAACCTATGGCTACACCTTC | CASSHSPGGTYGYTF
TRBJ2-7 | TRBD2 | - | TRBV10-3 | TGTGCCAGCAGTTACCTTTCCTTGGACAGGACTAGCGGCAGCTCCTACGAGCAGTACTTC | CASSYLSLDRTSGSSYEQYF
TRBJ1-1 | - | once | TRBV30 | TGTGCCTGGAGTGACAGGCTCACTGAAGCTTTCTTT | CAWSDRLTEAFF
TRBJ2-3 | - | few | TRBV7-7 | TGTGCTAGCCCTGAAAGGACAGATACGCAGTATTTT | CASPERTDTQYF
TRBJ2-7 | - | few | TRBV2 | TGTGCCAGCAGTCCCGGACGGAACGAGCAGTACTTC | CASSPGRNEQYF
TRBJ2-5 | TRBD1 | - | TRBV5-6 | TGTGCCAGCAGTGATGCCGGGACAGGGCAAGAGACCCAGTACTTC | CASSDAGTGQETQYF
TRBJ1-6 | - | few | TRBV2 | TGTGCCAGCAGTCCGGGGCTCCGCTCCTATAATTCACCCCTCCACTTT | CASSPGLRSYNSPLHF
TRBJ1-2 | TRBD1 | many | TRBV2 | TGTGCCAGCAGTGAAGGTGTAGGGACAGGGGGCGCGAGGGGCTACACCTTC | CASSEGVGTGGARGYTF
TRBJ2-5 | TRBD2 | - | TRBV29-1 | TGCAGCGTCTGGACTAGCGGGAGGAAGGAGACCCAGTACTTC | CSVWTSGRKETQYF
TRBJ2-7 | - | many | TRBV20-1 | TGCAGTGCACCGGACGGGACCTACGAGCAGTACTTC | CSAPDGTYEQYF
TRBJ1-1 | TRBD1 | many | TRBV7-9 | TGTGCCAGCAGCCCAGCACAGGGGGAAGCCCCCTCTTTCTTT | CASSPAQGEAPSFF
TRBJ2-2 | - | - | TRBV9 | TGTGCCAGCAGCGTAGGCCTCCGGAACACCGGGGAGCTGTTTTTT | CASSVGLRNTGELFF
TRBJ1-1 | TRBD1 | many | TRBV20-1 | TGCAGTGCCGGCCCTCGGACAGGGATGAACACTGAAGCTTTCTTT | CSAGPRTGMNTEAFF
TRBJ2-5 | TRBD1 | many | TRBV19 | TGTGCCAGTAGCACGGGACAGGGTCGTGGAGAGACCCAGTACTTC | CASSTGQGRGETQYF
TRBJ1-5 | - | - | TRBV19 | TGTGCCAGTAGTCTATCGGGCAGGGGATGCGATCAGCCCCAGCATTTT | CASSLSGRGCDQPQHF
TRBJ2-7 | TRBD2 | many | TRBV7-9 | TGTGCCAGCAGCCTACTAGCGGGAGAATTCCAGTACTTC | CASSLLAGEFQYF
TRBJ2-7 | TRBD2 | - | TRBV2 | TGTGCCAGCAGCTTAGTGACTGGCGGGAGTTCCCACGAGCAGTACTTC | CASSLVTGGSSHEQYF
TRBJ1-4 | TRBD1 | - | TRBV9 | TGTGCCAGCAGCTCCGGACAGGGGGCATTAGAAAAACTGTTTTTT | CASSSGQGALEKLFF
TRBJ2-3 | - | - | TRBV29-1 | TGCAGCGCAACGGGACTGGAACACACAGATACGCAGTATTTT | CSATGLEHTDTQYF
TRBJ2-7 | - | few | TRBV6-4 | TGTGCCAGCAGTGACTTTAGGTACGAGCAGTACTTC | CASSDFRYEQYF
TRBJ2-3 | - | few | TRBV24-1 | TGTGCCAGTCAACCAGGGGTAGGGGATACGCAGTATTTT | CASQPGVGDTQYF
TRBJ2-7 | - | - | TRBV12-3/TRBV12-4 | TGTGCCAGCACCAATTTGGGACTGACAGCGAATGAGCAGTACTTC | CASTNLGLTANEQYF
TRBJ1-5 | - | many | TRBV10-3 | TGTGCCACCAGAGGACAGTCTCAGGAACAGCCCCAGCATTTT | CATRGQSQEQPQHF
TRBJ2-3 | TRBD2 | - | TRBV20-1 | TGCAGTGCTAGAGCCAGCGGGGGTAGAGATACGCAGTATTTT | CSARASGGRDTQYF
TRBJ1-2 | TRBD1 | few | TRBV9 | TGTGCCAGCAGCGGGGACAGGGGGTATGGCTATGGCTACACCTTC | CASSGDRGYGYGYTF
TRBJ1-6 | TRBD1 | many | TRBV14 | TGTGCCAGCAGCCAAGTGTCGGGACAGGGTAATTCACCCCTCCACTTT | CASSQVSGQGNSPLHF
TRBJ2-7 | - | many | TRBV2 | TGTGCCAGCAGTGGACAGGAACTCTCCTACGAGCAGTACTTC | CASSGQELSYEQYF
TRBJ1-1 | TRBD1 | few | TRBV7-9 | TGTGCCAGCAGCCCCTACAGGGGAACCCTGAACACTGAAGCTTTCTTT | CASSPYRGTLNTEAFF
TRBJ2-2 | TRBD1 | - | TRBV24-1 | TGTGCCACCAGTGGTATACCGGGACAGGGGTTCGGGAACACCGGGGAGCTGTTTTTT | CATSGIPGQGFGNTGELFF
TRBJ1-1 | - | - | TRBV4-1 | TGCGCCAGCAGCCATGTAACCGGGGCGAACACTGAAGCTTTCTTT | CASSHVTGANTEAFF
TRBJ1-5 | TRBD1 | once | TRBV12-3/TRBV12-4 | TGTGCCAGCAGTATCGGACAGGGCGATTATAGCAATCAGCCCCAGCATTTT | CASSIGQGDYSNQPQHF
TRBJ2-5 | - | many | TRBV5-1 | TGCGCCAGCAGGATGGAGGGGCTCGGAATGAAGGAGACCCAGTACTTC | CASRMEGLGMKETQYF
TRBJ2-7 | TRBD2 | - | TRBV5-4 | TGTGCCAGCAGCTTGGGACTAGCGGGGGTGACTTCTGAAGAGCAGTACTTC | CASSLGLAGVTSEEQYF
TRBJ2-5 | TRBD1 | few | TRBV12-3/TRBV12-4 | TGTGCCAGCAGTGAAGACGTGGGACAGGTGGAGACCCAGTACTTC | CASSEDVGQVETQYF
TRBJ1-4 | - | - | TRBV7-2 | TGTGCCAGCAGCTTGGTTATGGGGGAAAAACTGTTTTTT | CASSLVMGEKLFF
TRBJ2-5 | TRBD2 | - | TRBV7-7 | TGTGCTAGGGGGCAGCGGGGGGCTGAAGAGACCCAGTACTTC | CARGQRGAEETQYF
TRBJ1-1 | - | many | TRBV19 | TGTGCCAGTAGTATTATGGGAGGGGCGGCCACTGAAGCTTTCTTT | CASSIMGGAATEAFF
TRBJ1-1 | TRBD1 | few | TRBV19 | TGTGCCAGTAGCAGGGACAGGCAGATAGCTTTCTTT | CASSRDRQIAFF
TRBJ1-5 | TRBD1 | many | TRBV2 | TGTGCCAGCAAACAGGGGACCCTTAGCAATCAGCCCCAGCATTTT | CASKQGTLSNQPQHF
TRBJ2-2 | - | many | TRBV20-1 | TGCAGTGCTAGAGTATCGACTGCCGCGAACACCGGGGAGCTGTTTTTT | CSARVSTAANTGELFF
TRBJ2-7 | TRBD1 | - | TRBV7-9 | TGTGCCAGCAGCTCAAACATCAGGGGGAATGAGCAGTACTTC | CASSSNIRGNEQYF
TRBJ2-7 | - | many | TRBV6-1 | TGTGCCAGCAGTGGCCCGATAGTTCGGGAGCAGTACTTC | CASSGPIVREQYF
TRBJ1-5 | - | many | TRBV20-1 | TGCAGTGCTAGAGATCGCACAGGAGGATCGGCCCAGCATTTT | CSARDRTGGSAQHF
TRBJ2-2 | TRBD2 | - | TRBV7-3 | TGTGCCAGCAGCCGTGGGACTAGCGGGGGCCCGAACACCGGGGAGCTGTTTTTT | CASSRGTSGGPNTGELFF
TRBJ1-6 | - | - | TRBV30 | TGTGCCTGGAGTGGATCTTCACCCCTCCACTTT | CAWSGSSPLHF
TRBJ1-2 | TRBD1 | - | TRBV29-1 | TGCAGCTTATCCACAGGGGATTATGGCTACACCTTC | CSLSTGDYGYTF
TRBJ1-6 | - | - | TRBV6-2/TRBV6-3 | TGTGCCAGCAGTACGGACAGAGGGGATGTTTCACCCCTCCACTTT | CASSTDRGDVSPLHF
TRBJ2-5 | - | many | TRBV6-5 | TGTGCCAGCAGCCAAACTGGGGGGAAAGAGACCCAGTACTTC | CASSQTGGKETQYF
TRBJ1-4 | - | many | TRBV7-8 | TGTGCCAGCAGCTTAAGCCGTGTGAACGCTAATGAAAAACTGTTTTTT | CASSLSRVNANEKLFF
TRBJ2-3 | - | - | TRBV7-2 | TGTGCCAGCAGCTTGGCTAGACAGTTATTCGGCACAGATACGCAGTATTTT | CASSLARQLFGTDTQYF
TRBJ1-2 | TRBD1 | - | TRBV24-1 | TGTGCCACCAGTGTCTCGCCCCTGACAGGGCGCGATGGCTACACCTTC | CATSVSPLTGRDGYTF
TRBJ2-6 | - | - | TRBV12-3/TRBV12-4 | TGTGCCAGCAGTCAAGAATGGACAGGGGCCAACGTCCTGACTTTC | CASSQEWTGANVLTF
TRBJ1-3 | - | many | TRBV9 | TGTGCCAGCAGCGCCACCGGGACGGTCTCTGGAAACACCATATATTTT | CASSATGTVSGNTIYF
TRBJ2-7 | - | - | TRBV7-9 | TGTGCCAGCAGCTTAGAGGGGAAGACCTACGAGCAGTACTTC | CASSLEGKTYEQYF
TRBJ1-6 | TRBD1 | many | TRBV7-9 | TGTGCCAGCAGTCGAGAACAGGGGACCTCACCCCTCCACTTT | CASSREQGTSPLHF
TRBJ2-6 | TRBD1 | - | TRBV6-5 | TGTGCCAGCAGCCCAGCGCTCAGACAGGGGAGCTCTGGGGCCAACGTCCCGACTTTC | CASSPALRQGSSGANVPTF
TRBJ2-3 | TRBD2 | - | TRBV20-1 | TGCAGTGCTAGGCTGGGAAACCTAGCGGGGGGATACACAGATACGCAGTATTTT | CSARLGNLAGGYTDTQYF
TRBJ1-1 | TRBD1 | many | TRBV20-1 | TGCAGTGCTAGAGCCGAAGGGGGCTGGACTGAAGCTTTCTTT | CSARAEGGWTEAFF